A single sample gave rise to the 30 T cell receptor beta chains below, sequenced in a study of blood T cell repertoires in COVID-19. Produced via immunoSEQ multiplex PCR; TCRdb's table is partial and in-frame only. This sample has approximately 220,000 clones, with 88% found just once. Sequencing was performed on PBMCs or T cells enriched from blood (not recorded which). The receptors here all came from a woman in her 30s who had recovered from COVID-19.

This chain connects TRBV4-2 to TRBJ2-7; the D gene is possibly TRBD1 (8 bases). Germline loops: CDR1 LGHNA, CDR2 YNFKEQ. V lost 3 bases and J 4 bases, leaving 16 bases between the germline ends. The length of the CDR3 is 15 residues. In nucleotides, the CDR3 is TGTGCCAGCAGCCAGAAGACAGGGGAGGGGTACGAGCAGTACTTC. This codes for CASSQKTGEGYEQYF.

The chain couples TRBV7-9 to TRBJ1-3, with D possibly matching TRBD1 (5 bases). V dropped 1 base and J dropped 0 bases, with 10 bases sitting between them. Germline values: CDR1 SEHNR, CDR2 FQNEAQ (reference sequence). The CDR3 consists of 16 residues. The CDR3 spells CASSLEPGVSGNTIYF. Here the CDR3 DNA reads TGTGCCAGCAGCTTAGAGCCGGGGGTCTCTGGAAACACCATATATTTT.

This chain connects TRBV7-2 to TRBJ1-2, with D possibly matching TRBD1 (6 bases). The germline V gene encodes CDR1 SGHTA and CDR2 FQGNSA. Trimming cost V 4 bases and J 5 bases, with 14 bases left between them. The CDR3 contains 14 residues. The CDR3 protein is CASSYTITGYGYTF. CDR3 DNA: TGTGCCAGCAGCTACACTATCACAGGGTATGGCTACACCTTC.

CDR3 sequence reads: CASSIGEGRPSSYNSPLHF. For the CDR3, the DNA is TGTGCCAGTAGTATAGGGGAGGGGCGCCCAAGCTCCTATAATTCACCCCTCCACTTT. This chain links TRBV19 with TRBJ1-6; TRBD1 is a possible D gene (5 bases). Germline-derived CDR1 and CDR2 are LNHDA and SQIVND (reference sequence). V lost 1 base to trimming and J lost 0 bases, with 16 bases between them. The CDR3 is 19 residues long.

V usage is TRBV5-1 and J usage is TRBJ2-1; TRBD1 matches 9 bases. Losses at the gene ends were 2 bases for V and 8 bases for J; bases not matched to a gene: 5. From germline, CDR1 is SGHRS and CDR2 YFSETQ. CDR3 length equals 14 residues. In DNA, the CDR3 is TGCGCCAGCAGCTTTGTCAGGACAGGGGATGAGCAGTTCTTC. Its translation is CASSFVRTGDEQFF.

The V call is TRBV9, the J call TRBJ2-1; D is possibly TRBD1 (6 bases). The CDR3 extends over 15 amino acids. CDR1 is SGDLS, CDR2 YYNGEE, per germline. Between the trimmed V and J ends, which lost 0 bases and 10 bases, there was a span of 17 bases. This CDR3 reads CASSVGVRGLGEQFF. The CDR3 DNA reads as TGTGCCAGCAGCGTAGGGGTCAGGGGATTGGGAGAGCAGTTCTTC.

This sequence joins TRBV6-5 and TRBJ2-5; D not resolved. CDR3 length equals 15 residues. Per the germline V gene, CDR1 is MNHEY and CDR2 is SVGAGI. Trimming pared 2 bases from V and 0 bases from J, leaving 10 bases between. The CDR3 is CASSYDSLYQETQYF. The DNA for the CDR3 is TGTGCCAGCAGTTACGACTCGTTGTACCAAGAGACCCAGTACTTC.

The rearrangement links TRBV19 to TRBJ1-4; D not resolved. The CDR3 covers 17 residues. Germline CDR1 LNHDA, CDR2 SQIVND (reference sequence). V was clipped by 3 bases and J by 3 bases, with 17 bases between them. CDR3 DNA: TGTGCCAGTAGTATTGGTGTATCGCGAGGGTCTAATGAAAAACTGTTTTTT. Amino acids: CASSIGVSRGSNEKLFF.

The chain couples TRBV7-9 to TRBJ1-6, with D maybe TRBD1 (6 bases). The CDR3 loop spans 15 amino acids. Germline V lookup: CDR1 SEHNR, CDR2 FQNEAQ (reference sequence). Trimming left V 5 bases short and J 5 bases short, with 13 bases between. The CDR3: CASSINRDDNSPLHF. The DNA of the CDR3 is TGTGCCAGCAGCATAAACAGGGACGATAATTCACCCCTCCACTTT. Based on the CDR3 plus reference TRBV7-9 and TRBJ1-6, the full variable domain is DTGVSQNPRHKITKRGQNVTFRCDPISEHNRLYWYRQTLGQGPEFLTYFQNEAQLEKSRLLSDRFSAERPKGSFSTLEIQRTEQGDSAMYLCASSINRDDNSPLHFGNGTRLTVT.

The chain has TRBV2 and TRBJ2-7; 8 bases are shared with TRBD1. In germline, CDR1 is SNHLY, CDR2 FYNNEI. The CDR3 contains 14 residues. The J segment lost 4 bases and the V segment lost 7 bases, leaving 9 bases of the junction unmatched. The CDR3 region is CASNLQGAFYEQYF. DNA of the CDR3: TGTGCCAGCAACCTCCAGGGGGCGTTTTACGAGCAGTACTTC.

This chain connects TRBV7-2 to TRBJ1-2, with D maybe TRBD1 (6 bases). Germline V gene data show CDR1 as SGHTA and CDR2 as FQGNSA. Trimming removed 2 bases from V and 4 bases from J, with 14 bases in between. This CDR3 contains 15 residues. CDR3 sequence reads: CASSLTAGQRYGYTF. The CDR3 DNA is TGTGCCAGCAGCTTAACAGCTGGACAGCGCTATGGCTACACCTTC.

The chain links TRBV12-3 or TRBV12-4 to TRBJ1-2, with D tentatively TRBD1 (5 bases). V dropped 7 bases and J dropped 7 bases, with 10 bases sitting between them. This CDR3 has 11 residues. The CDR3 DNA reads as TGTGCCAGCACTAGGGGCTCTGGCTACACCTTC. It translates to CASTRGSGYTF.

V usage is TRBV7-2 and J usage is TRBJ1-1; D is ambiguous. CDR1 SGHTA and CDR2 FQGNSA come from the germline V gene. V lost 5 bases, J lost 4 bases, and 11 bases lay in between. The CDR3 runs 13 residues. CDR3 sequence: CASSGSRGTEAFF. CDR3 coding DNA: TGTGCCAGCAGCGGGAGCCGGGGCACTGAAGCTTTCTTT.

The chain employs TRBV4-3 and TRBJ2-1; the match to TRBD2 covers 8 bases. Germline V gives CDR1 LGHNA, CDR2 YSLEER. The CDR3 contains 16 residues. Trimming at V came to 0 bases and at J to 4 bases, leaving 5 bases not matched to a gene. The CDR3 region has the DNA TGCGCCAGCAGCCAAGATCGGCGGGGGGTATACAATGAGCAGTTCTTC. Amino acid sequence: CASSQDRRGVYNEQFF.

The J gene is TRBJ2-5, the V gene TRBV9, with TRBD2 matching 10 bases. Unmatched junction bases numbered 7, after V lost 0 bases and J lost 2 bases. CDR3 length: 17 residues. CDR1 is SGDLS, CDR2 YYNGEE, per germline. CDR3 protein: CASSVANGLAAQETQYF. As DNA, the CDR3 is TGTGCCAGCAGCGTAGCTAACGGACTAGCGGCTCAAGAGACCCAGTACTTC. The variable domain in full, completed from reference TRBV9 and TRBJ2-5, reads DSGVTQTPKHLITATGQRVTLRCSPRSGDLSVYWYQQSLDQGLQFLIQYYNGEERAKGNILERFSAQQFPDLHSELNLSSLELGDSALYFCASSVANGLAAQETQYFGPGTRLLVL.

This clone was recorded only once. The CDR3 loop is CASSLEGNRWQPQHF. The CDR3 region has the DNA TGTGCCAGCAGCTTAGAGGGGAACAGGTGGCAGCCCCAGCATTTT. The chain recombines TRBV7-8 with TRBJ1-5, with a possible D match to TRBD1 (5 bases). Germline V CDR1 and CDR2: SGHVS, FQNEAQ. The CDR3 runs to 15 residues. The V and J ends lost 1 base and 7 bases respectively, with 14 bases between them.

The rearrangement joins TRBV7-2 to TRBJ2-6, with 9 bases aligning to TRBD2. This CDR3 comprises 19 residues. The V gene end was trimmed by 5 bases and the J gene end by 4 bases; junction bases not matched to a gene: 15. Germline lookup yields CDR1 SGHTA and CDR2 FQGNSA. CDR3 DNA: TGTGCCAGCAGCCCAAGGCAGGGACTAGCTGGGTGGGGGGCCAACGTCCTGACTTTC. Protein product: CASSPRQGLAGWGANVLTF.

A word on this clone: The DNA is left out, because the CDR3 cannot be placed on it with certainty; the CDR3 is given as TCRdb lists it. The rearrangement joins TRBV6-5 to TRBJ1-2; the table assigns TRBD1, which was not confirmed against the DNA. The CDR3 contains 12 residues when both ends are counted. Germline V gives CDR1 MNHEY, CDR2 SVGAGI. The CDR3 loop is CASSFGQGAVTF.

The chain couples TRBV6-6 to TRBJ1-1; unclear D gene. The germline V gene has CDR1 MNHNY and CDR2 SVGAGI (reference sequence). There are 13 residues in the CDR3. Trimming stripped 7 bases from V and 0 bases from J, with 9 bases between. CDR3 residues: CASTVEMNTEAFF. CDR3 nucleotides: TGTGCCAGCACGGTGGAGATGAACACTGAAGCTTTCTTT.

This rearrangement joins TRBV29-1 to TRBJ2-1, with 12 bases identical to TRBD2. CDR1 is SQVTM and CDR2 is ANQGSEA in the germline V gene. V dropped 3 bases and J dropped 4; count of bases not matched to a gene: 4. This CDR3 comprises 15 residues. This CDR3 reads CSVETSGGPYNEQFF. As DNA, the CDR3 is TGCAGCGTTGAGACTAGCGGGGGCCCTTACAATGAGCAGTTCTTC.

CDR3 protein: CASSFSGGATDTQYF. The CDR3 DNA reads as TGTGCCAGCAGTTTTAGCGGGGGGGCTACAGATACGCAGTATTTT. This chain connects TRBV28 to TRBJ2-3; TRBD2 aligns across 11 bases. Germline V gene data show CDR1 as MDHEN and CDR2 as SYDVKM. The V gene end was trimmed by 3 bases and the J gene end by 3 bases; junction bases not matched to a gene: 2. The CDR3 loop spans 15 amino acids.

This chain connects TRBV19 to TRBJ1-3; unclear D gene. This CDR3 region has 15 residues. The V end lost 10 bases, the J end lost 1 base, and 17 bases lay between the germline ends. The germline CDR1 and CDR2 sequences are LNHDA and SQIVND (reference sequence). CDR3 residues: CAIVAAPASGNTIYF. CDR3 coding DNA: TGTGCCATTGTAGCCGCCCCGGCTTCTGGAAACACCATATATTTT.

The chain links TRBV7-2 to TRBJ1-2; 11 bases are a match to TRBD1. Trimming cost V 1 base and J 7 bases; bases outside gene matches: 11. CDR3 length: 17 amino acids. Looked up from germline, CDR1 is SGHTA and CDR2 is FQGNSA. Written as DNA, the CDR3 is TGTGCCAGCAGCTTAGTGGACAGGGGGCAACCCTCCCGTGGCTACACCTTC. Translated: CASSLVDRGQPSRGYTF. Looking up the rest from reference TRBV7-2 and TRBJ1-2 gives the full variable domain: GAGVSQSPSNKVTEKGKDVELRCDPISGHTALYWYRQSLGQGLEFLIYFQGNSAPDKSGLPSDRFSAERTGGSVSTLTIQRTQQEDSAVYLCASSLVDRGQPSRGYTFGSGTRLTVV.

This rearrangement joins TRBV4-3 to TRBJ1-2; D uncertain. Trimming left V 1 base short and J 3 bases short, with 9 bases between. The CDR3 has 14 residues. The V gene's germline CDR1 is LGHNA and CDR2 YSLEER. Here the CDR3 DNA reads TGCGCCAGCAGCCAAGGCACTCCCGACTATGGCTACACCTTC. Translating gives CASSQGTPDYGYTF.

The chain has TRBV3-1 (or the pseudogene TRBV3-2) and TRBJ2-7; TRBD1 matches 9 bases. The CDR3 has 14 amino acids. CDR1 is LGHDT and CDR2 is YNNKEL in the germline V gene (reference sequence). Losses at the gene ends were 3 bases for V and 6 bases for J; bases not matched to a gene: 6. CDR3 DNA sequence: TGTGCCAGCAGCCACCTAGACAGGGGGAGCGAGCAGTACTTC. This gives the protein CASSHLDRGSEQYF.

The chain is built from TRBV9 and TRBJ2-1; D is perhaps TRBD2 (5 bases). V was shortened by 0 bases and J by 13 bases, with 11 bases between the two germline ends. CDR3 length equals 12 residues. From germline, CDR1 is SGDLS and CDR2 YYNGEE. The CDR3 protein is CASSVGASSQFF. Here the CDR3 DNA reads TGTGCCAGCAGCGTAGGGGCTAGCTCCCAGTTCTTC.

DNA for the CDR3: TGTGCCAGCACCCGGAGCCTCTATGGCTACACCTTC. Its translation is CASTRSLYGYTF. This rearrangement joins TRBV28 to TRBJ1-2; D unresolved. CDR1 MDHEN and CDR2 SYDVKM come from the germline V gene. CDR3 length: 12 residues. V shed 7 bases and J shed 4 bases, with 10 bases lying between them.

DNA for the CDR3: TGCGCCAGCAGCTTGGATGGACAGGCAGAGAATTCACCCCTCCACTTT. As protein: CASSLDGQAENSPLHF. V usage is TRBV5-1 and J usage is TRBJ1-6; 7 bases match TRBD1. CDR1 is SGHRS, CDR2 YFSETQ, per germline. With V trimmed by 0 bases and J by 7 bases, 7 bases remained unmatched. The CDR3 is 16 residues long.

This clone was recorded only once. The chain has TRBV4-3 and TRBJ2-7; D ambiguous. V was clipped by 0 bases and J by 3 bases, with 12 bases between them. CDR3 length equals 15 residues. Germline CDR1 LGHNA, CDR2 YSLEER. The CDR3 reads CASSQDGQRNYEQYF. In nucleotides, the CDR3 is TGCGCCAGCAGCCAAGATGGGCAGAGAAACTACGAGCAGTACTTC.

The CDR3 region is CASRDRDTGELFF. Here the CDR3 DNA reads TGTGCCAGCCGGGACAGGGACACCGGGGAGCTGTTTTTT. V usage is TRBV6-4 and J usage is TRBJ2-2; 9 bases align to TRBD1. This CDR3 contains 13 residues. In germline, CDR1 is MRHNA, CDR2 SNTAGT. The trim removed 8 bases at V and 3 bases at J, leaving 1 base unmatched.